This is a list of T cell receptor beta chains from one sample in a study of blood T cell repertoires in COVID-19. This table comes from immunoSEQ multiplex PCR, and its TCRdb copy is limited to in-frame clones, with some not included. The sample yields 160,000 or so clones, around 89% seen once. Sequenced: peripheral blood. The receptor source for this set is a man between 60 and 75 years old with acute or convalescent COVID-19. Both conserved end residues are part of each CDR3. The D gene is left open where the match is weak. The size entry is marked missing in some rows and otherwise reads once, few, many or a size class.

TGTGCCAGCGGACAGGGCGCCAAAAACATTCAGTACTTC | CASGQGAKNIQYF | TRBJ2-4 | . | TRBD1 | TRBV6-5
TGTGCCAGCTCACCATCAGGAAATGGCTACACCTTC | CASSPSGNGYTF | TRBJ1-2 | . | . | TRBV18
TGTGCCAGCAGCTCACTAGCGGTAGCGGGCCCGAACACCGGGGAGCTGTTTTTT | CASSSLAVAGPNTGELFF | TRBJ2-2 | few | TRBD2 | TRBV7-9
TGTGCCAGCAGTGCGCACAGCTCTGGAAACACCATATATTTT | CASSAHSSGNTIYF | TRBJ1-3 | . | . | TRBV2
TGTGCCAGCAGCTTAGATGGGACAGGGGCTGAAGCTTTCTTT | CASSLDGTGAEAFF | TRBJ1-1 | . | TRBD1 | TRBV11-2
TGTGCCAGCAGCTCATGGGACACTTCCGACTATGGCTACACCTTC | CASSSWDTSDYGYTF | TRBJ1-2 | . | . | TRBV7-2
TGTGCCAGCTCCGGTCTTACCGTCTGGGGCTACACCTTC | CASSGLTVWGYTF | TRBJ1-2 | . | . | TRBV27
TGTGCCAGCAGGGGCGGGTCCCCCACAGATACGCAGTATTTT | CASRGGSPTDTQYF | TRBJ2-3 | . | . | TRBV2
TGTGCCAGCAGCCCAAAAACAGGGTTTGGATCACCCCTCCACTTT | CASSPKTGFGSPLHF | TRBJ1-6 | . | . | TRBV7-2
TGTGCCAGCAGTTACGGGCAAGCGGGGGGCCAAGAGACCCAGTACTTC | CASSYGQAGGQETQYF | TRBJ2-5 | . | TRBD2 | TRBV6-2/TRBV6-3
TGTGCCAGCAGCAGATCGGACGGACAATGGGAAAAACTGTTTTTT | CASSRSDGQWEKLFF | TRBJ1-4 | . | . | TRBV5-4
TGTGCCAGCAGCCAAGACGGGCGGGGGAGTCAGCCCCAGCATTTT | CASSQDGRGSQPQHF | TRBJ1-5 | . | . | TRBV4-2
TGTGCCAGCAGTGAAGCGCTTGCCGGGACTAGCGTTACAAGTACGCAGTATTTT | CASSEALAGTSVTSTQYF | TRBJ2-3 | . | TRBD2 | TRBV2
TGCGCCAGCAGCCAGGACAGGGAAACTACAGAACTGTTTTTT | CASSQDRETTELFF | TRBJ1-4 | . | TRBD1 | TRBV5-1
TGCGCCAGCAGCTTGGGTCGGACTGCGTATGGCTACACCTTC | CASSLGRTAYGYTF | TRBJ1-2 | . | . | TRBV5-1
TGTGCCTGGACCACGGGGAGGAAAGGTGAAAAACTGTTTTTT | CAWTTGRKGEKLFF | TRBJ1-4 | . | . | TRBV30
TGTGCCAGCAGCGCCCCCCCAGGGGGAGGCACTGAAGCTTTCTTT | CASSAPPGGGTEAFF | TRBJ1-1 | once | TRBD1 | TRBV2
TGCGCCAGCAGCTTGGAGGGGGACGCCACAGATACGCAGTATTTT | CASSLEGDATDTQYF | TRBJ2-3 | . | . | TRBV5-1
TGCGCCAGCAGCTCTAGCGGGGGGCGGGAGACCCAGTACTTC | CASSSSGGRETQYF | TRBJ2-5 | . | TRBD2 | TRBV4-1
TGTGCCAGTAGTGCCCGGACAGGGGGGATGGGGGAGACCCAGTACTTC | CASSARTGGMGETQYF | TRBJ2-5 | . | TRBD1 | TRBV19
TGTGCCAGCAGCTCCCCCGGACAGCTTAACTATGGCTACACCTTC | CASSSPGQLNYGYTF | TRBJ1-2 | . | . | TRBV11-3
TGTGCTAGTGGTTCAGGCGGGCAAAATGAAAAACTGTTTTTT | CASGSGGQNEKLFF | TRBJ1-4 | . | . | TRBV12-5